This record concerns one T cell receptor beta chain sequence. Antigen unknown. This record comes from a study of cytomegalovirus exposure and HLA in healthy donors. Overall study: Across a few hundred genotyped donors, 81% landed in the Caucasian-associated ancestry cluster. The study's findings and limits: Donors belonging to an Asian-associated ancestry cluster reportedly showed fewer N-insertions in productive TCRs than the roughly 670-donor mean, according to what a later analysis found. On later analysis, the bulk of CMV-associated TCR beta chains appeared to be HLA-restricted. Sequencing depth across donors, presence/absence analyses assumed, was roughly uniform.

Germline loops: CDR1 SEHNR, CDR2 FQNEAQ (reference sequence). This CDR3 is 15 amino acids long. Trimming took 3 bases from V and 1 from J; bases not matched to a gene: 5. The PCR contained 60 Vbeta and 13 Jbeta primers. The table came from immunoSEQ multiplex PCR; TCRdb's copy has only in-frame clones and leaves some out. The sample holds under 150,000 clones, approximately 80% seen once. The chain has TRBV7-9 and TRBJ2-7, with 8 bases fitting TRBD1. The sequence was collected from a male donor in good health and CMV-seronegative. The specimen was PBMCs. CDR3 in amino acids: CASSLRTGTSYEQYF. DNA of the CDR3: TGTGCCAGCAGCTTGAGGACAGGGACTTCCTACGAGCAGTACTTC.